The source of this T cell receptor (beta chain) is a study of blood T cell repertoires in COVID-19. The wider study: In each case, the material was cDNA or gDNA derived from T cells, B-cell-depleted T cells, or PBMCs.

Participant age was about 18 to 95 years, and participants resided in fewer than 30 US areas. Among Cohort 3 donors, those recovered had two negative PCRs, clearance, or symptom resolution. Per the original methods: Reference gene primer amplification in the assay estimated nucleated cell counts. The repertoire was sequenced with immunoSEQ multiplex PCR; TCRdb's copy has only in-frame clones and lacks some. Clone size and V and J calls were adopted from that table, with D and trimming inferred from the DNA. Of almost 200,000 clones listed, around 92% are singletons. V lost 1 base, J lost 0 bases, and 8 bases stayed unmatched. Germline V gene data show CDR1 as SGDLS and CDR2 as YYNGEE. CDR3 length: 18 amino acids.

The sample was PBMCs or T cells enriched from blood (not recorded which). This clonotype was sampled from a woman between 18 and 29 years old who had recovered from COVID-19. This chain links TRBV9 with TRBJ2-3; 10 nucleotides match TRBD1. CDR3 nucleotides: TGTGCCAGCAGCGTAATAGGCCGGGACAGGGGTAGCACAGATACGCAGTATTTT. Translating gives CASSVIGRDRGSTDTQYF.